This T cell receptor beta chain was identified during a study of OX40 agonist ivuxolimab in advanced cancers. Across the study: It was ivuxolimab, an agonistic anti-OX40 (CD134) antibody, that patients were treated with. Notes on the study in general: Circulating CD4+ and CD8+ T cells showed clonal expansion by week 6 at 0.1 to 3.0 mg/kg. Low normalized T-cell clonal expansion was also seen in some nonresponders. Those patients achieving a partial response at 0.1-3.0 mg/kg showed among the lowest clonal expansion.

Generated by immunoSEQ multiplex PCR, the TCRdb table keeps only in-frame clones and is missing some. The data show under 80,000 clones, with around 90% seen just once and 1.5% to 2% held by the top ten. The CDR3 is 15 amino acids. CDR1 and CDR2 from the germline V gene are MDHEN and SYDVKM. Trimming at V came to 6 bases and at J to 4 bases, leaving 9 bases not matched to a gene. A word on this clone: Its antigen is as yet unknown.

The material was CD4+ or CD8+ T cells sorted from blood, obtained in a trial of the OX40 agonist ivuxolimab. This clonotype was obtained from an adult with an advanced solid tumor such as melanoma, head and neck, liver or kidney cancer. V is TRBV28 and J is TRBJ1-1; 9 nucleotides match TRBD1. The CDR3 coding sequence is TGTGCCAGCAGACGTCCCGGGACAGGGACCACTGAAGCTTTCTTT. Its translation: CASRRPGTGTTEAFF. Together with reference TRBV28 and TRBJ1-1, the CDR3 gives the full variable domain: DVKVTQSSRYLVKRTGEKVFLECVQDMDHENMFWYRQDPGLGLRLIYFSYDVKMKEKGDIPEGYSVSREKKERFSLILESASTNQTSMYLCASRRPGTGTTEAFFGQGTRLTVV.